Sequencing of this T cell receptor beta chain was carried out in a study of blood T cell repertoires in COVID-19. Study details: Whether acute or convalescent, the COVID-19 samples came from the United States, Italy and Spain. PBMCs, B-cell-depleted T cells, or T cells were the source of the cDNA or gDNA that made up the material.

Per the original data handling: Estimation of nucleated cell counts relied on the amplification of reference gene primers. Sequenced by immunoSEQ multiplex PCR; TCRdb stores in-frame clones only, minus some. V, J and clone size are those of that table, while D and trimming were read from the DNA. The sample holds 100,000 or so clones, approximately 89% seen once. Per the germline V gene, CDR1 is MNHNS and CDR2 is SASEGT. The CDR3 has 15 residues. V lost 3 bases, J lost 5 bases, and 16 bases lay in between. This receptor was obtained from a man between 60 and 75 years old with acute or convalescent COVID-19. The gene calls are TRBV6-1 and TRBJ2-5; D perhaps matches TRBD1 (5 bases). The sample consisted of peripheral blood. The CDR3 DNA reads TGTGCCAGCAGTGATGACAGCGCTACTTGGGAGACCCAGTACTTC. It yields the protein CASSDDSATWETQYF.